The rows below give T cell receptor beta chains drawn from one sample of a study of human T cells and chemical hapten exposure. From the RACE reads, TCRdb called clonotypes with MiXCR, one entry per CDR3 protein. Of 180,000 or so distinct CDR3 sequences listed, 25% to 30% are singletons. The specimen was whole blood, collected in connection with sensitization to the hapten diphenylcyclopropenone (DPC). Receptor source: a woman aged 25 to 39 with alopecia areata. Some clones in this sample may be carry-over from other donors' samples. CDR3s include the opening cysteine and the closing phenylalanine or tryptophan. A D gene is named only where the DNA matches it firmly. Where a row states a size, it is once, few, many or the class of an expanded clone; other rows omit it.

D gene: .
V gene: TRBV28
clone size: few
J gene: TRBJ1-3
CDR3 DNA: TGTGCCAGCAGTCCTCCCGGCGCCGGTGGAAACACCATATATTTT
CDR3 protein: CASSPPGAGGNTIYF

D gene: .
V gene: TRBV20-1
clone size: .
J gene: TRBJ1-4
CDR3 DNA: TGCAGTGCTAGAGATCGGAGGGTCTCTGAAAAACTGTTTTTT
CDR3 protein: CSARDRRVSEKLFF

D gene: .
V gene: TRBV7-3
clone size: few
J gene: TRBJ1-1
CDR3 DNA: TGTGCCAGCAGCTTAAACATGGGCGGCAACACTGAAGCTTTCTTT
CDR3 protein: CASSLNMGGNTEAFF

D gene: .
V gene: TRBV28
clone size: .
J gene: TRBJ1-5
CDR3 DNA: TGTGCCAGCAGATGGGACACCCGAATGGGCAATCAGCCCCAGCATTTT
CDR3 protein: CASRWDTRMGNQPQHF

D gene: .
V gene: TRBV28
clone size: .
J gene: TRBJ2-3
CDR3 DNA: TGTGCCAGCACCTTGGGGCTTCGACCGACCGATACGCAGTATTTT
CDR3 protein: CASTLGLRPTDTQYF

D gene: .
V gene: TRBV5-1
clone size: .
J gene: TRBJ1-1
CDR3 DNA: TGCGCCAGCAGCTTGGTGGGTTCATCGGACACTGAAGCTTTCTTT
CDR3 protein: CASSLVGSSDTEAFF

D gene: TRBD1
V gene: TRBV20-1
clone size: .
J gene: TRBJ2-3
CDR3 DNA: TGCAGTGCTAGAGACGGCAGGGGGTACAGGGGAACAGATACGCAGTATTTT
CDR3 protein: CSARDGRGYRGTDTQYF

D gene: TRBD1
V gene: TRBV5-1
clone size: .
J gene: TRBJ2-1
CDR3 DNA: TGCGCCAGCAGCTTGGCCGGGACAGGGAAATTCAATGAGCAGTTCTTC
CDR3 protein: CASSLAGTGKFNEQFF

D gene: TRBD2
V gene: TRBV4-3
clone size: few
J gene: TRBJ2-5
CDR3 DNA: TGCGCCAGCAGCCAAGACGGTAGCGGGAGTTGGCAAGAGACCCAGTACTTC
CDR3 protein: CASSQDGSGSWQETQYF

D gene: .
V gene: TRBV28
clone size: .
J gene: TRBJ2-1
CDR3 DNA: TGTGCCAGCAGTTTTGTGGGCCTCTCGGGTACCTACAATGAGCAGTTCTTC
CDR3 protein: CASSFVGLSGTYNEQFF

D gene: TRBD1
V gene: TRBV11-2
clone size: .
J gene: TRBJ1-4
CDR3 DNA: TGTGCCAGCAGCTTAGGGGACAGGGTTGAAAAACTGTTTTTT
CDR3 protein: CASSLGDRVEKLFF

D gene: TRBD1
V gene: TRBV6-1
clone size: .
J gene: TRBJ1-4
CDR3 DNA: TGTGCCAGCAGCGGGGACAGGGCCACTAATGAAAAACTGTTTTTT
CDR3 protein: CASSGDRATNEKLFF

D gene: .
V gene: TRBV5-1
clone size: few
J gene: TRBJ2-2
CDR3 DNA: TGCGCCAGCAGCGCCGAGGGGGGCTTGGAGCTGTTTTTT
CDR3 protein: CASSAEGGLELFF

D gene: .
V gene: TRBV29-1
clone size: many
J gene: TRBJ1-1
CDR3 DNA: TGCAGCGCTGGAGACACCTCGAACACTGAAGCTTTCTTT
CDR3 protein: CSAGDTSNTEAFF

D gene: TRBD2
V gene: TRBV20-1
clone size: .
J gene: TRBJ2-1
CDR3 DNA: TGCAGTGCTGCCTCTAGCGGGAGGATCGATGAGCAGTTCTTC
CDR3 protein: CSAASSGRIDEQFF

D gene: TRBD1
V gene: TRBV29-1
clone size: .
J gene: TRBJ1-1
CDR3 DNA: TGCAGCGCCGGGACGGGACAGACGAACACTGAAGCTTTCTTT
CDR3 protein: CSAGTGQTNTEAFF

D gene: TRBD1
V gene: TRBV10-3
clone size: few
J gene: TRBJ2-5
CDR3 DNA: TGTGCCATCAGTGAAACAGGGGGTCCAGAGACCCAGTACTTC
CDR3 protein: CAISETGGPETQYF

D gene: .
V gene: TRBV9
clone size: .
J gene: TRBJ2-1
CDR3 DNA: TGTGCCAGCAGCGCCGGGACATCCTCCCTGGTGCAGTTCTTC
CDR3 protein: CASSAGTSSLVQFF

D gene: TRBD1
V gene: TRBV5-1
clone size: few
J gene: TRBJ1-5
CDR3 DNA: TGCGCCAGCAGCTCCCAGGGGGATGTAAATCAGCCCCAGCATTTT
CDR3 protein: CASSSQGDVNQPQHF

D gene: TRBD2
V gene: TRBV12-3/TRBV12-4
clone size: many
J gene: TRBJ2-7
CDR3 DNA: TGTGCCAGCAGCCCTACTAGCGGAGCTTACGAGCAGTACTTC
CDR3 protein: CASSPTSGAYEQYF

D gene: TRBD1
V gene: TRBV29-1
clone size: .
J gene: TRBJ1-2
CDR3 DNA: TGCAGCGTTGGACAGGGCGCTGACTATGGCTACACCTTC
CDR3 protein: CSVGQGADYGYTF

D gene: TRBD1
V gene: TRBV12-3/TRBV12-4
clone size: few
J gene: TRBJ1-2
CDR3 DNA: TGTGCCAGCAGGCTAACCGGGACAGGGAACTATGGCTACACCTTC
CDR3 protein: CASRLTGTGNYGYTF

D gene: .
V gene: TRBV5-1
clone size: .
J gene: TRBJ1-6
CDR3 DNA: TGCGCCAGCAGCCCCCAAGGACAGTCCGCATCACCCCTCCACTTT
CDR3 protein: CASSPQGQSASPLHF

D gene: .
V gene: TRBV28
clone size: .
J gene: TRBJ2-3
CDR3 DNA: TGTGCCAGCAGTTTATTCCAGGGAAAACTGGGCACAGATACGCAGTATTTT
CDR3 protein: CASSLFQGKLGTDTQYF

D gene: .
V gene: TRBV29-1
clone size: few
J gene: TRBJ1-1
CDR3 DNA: TGCAGCGGACTTCAGCTTGGACAGTCTGAAGCTTTCTTT
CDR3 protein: CSGLQLGQSEAFF

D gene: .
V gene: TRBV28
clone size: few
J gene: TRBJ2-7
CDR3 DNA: TGTGCCAGCAGTTTGGCGGATCCATACGAGCAGTACTTC
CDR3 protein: CASSLADPYEQYF

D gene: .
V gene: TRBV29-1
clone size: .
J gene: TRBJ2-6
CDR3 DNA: TGCAGCGTTGATGGCCCCCCTGGGGCCAACGTCCTGACTTTC
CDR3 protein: CSVDGPPGANVLTF

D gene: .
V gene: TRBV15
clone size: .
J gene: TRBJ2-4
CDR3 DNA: TGTGCCACCAGCACTCAGAGGGACGGTGCCAAAAACATTCAGTACTTC
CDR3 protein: CATSTQRDGAKNIQYF

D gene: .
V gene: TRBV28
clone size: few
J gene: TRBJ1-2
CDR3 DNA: TGTGCCAGCAGTTCCCGCTATGGCTACACCTTC
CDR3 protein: CASSSRYGYTF

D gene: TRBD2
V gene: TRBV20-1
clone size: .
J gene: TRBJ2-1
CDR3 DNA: TGCAGTGCTACTGCGGGGAGGGAGAATGAGCAGTTCTTC
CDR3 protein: CSATAGRENEQFF

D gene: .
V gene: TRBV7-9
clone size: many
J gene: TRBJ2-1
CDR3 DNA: TGTGCCAGCAGCTTAGAGGGGGCCGGGACTCCGTTCTTC
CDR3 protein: CASSLEGAGTPFF

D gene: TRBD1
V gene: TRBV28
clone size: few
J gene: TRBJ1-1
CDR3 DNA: TGTGCCAGCAGTTTACCTAGACAGGGCCCTGAAGCTTTCTTT
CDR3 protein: CASSLPRQGPEAFF

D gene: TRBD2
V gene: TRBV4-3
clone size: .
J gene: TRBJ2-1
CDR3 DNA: TGCGCCAGCAGCCAAGATCTGCGGGGGAGCTCCTACAATGAGCAGTTCTTC
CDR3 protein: CASSQDLRGSSYNEQFF

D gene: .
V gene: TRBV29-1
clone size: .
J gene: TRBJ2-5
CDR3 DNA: TGCAGCGTTGGCCGACGGTTGGGGGAGACCCAGTACTTC
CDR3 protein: CSVGRRLGETQYF

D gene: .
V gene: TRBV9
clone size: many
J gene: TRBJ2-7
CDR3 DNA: TGTGCCAGCAGCGTAGGTCAGGGGCACTCCTACGAGCAGTACTTC
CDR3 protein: CASSVGQGHSYEQYF

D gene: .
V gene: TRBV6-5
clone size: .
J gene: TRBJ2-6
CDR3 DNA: TGTGCCAGCAGCCCCCGGACGGACGAGTCTGGGGCCAACGTCCTGACTTTC
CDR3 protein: CASSPRTDESGANVLTF

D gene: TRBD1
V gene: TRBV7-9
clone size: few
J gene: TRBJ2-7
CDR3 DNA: TGTGCCAGCAGCCCGAAGGGACAGGCCTCGCTGAACGAGCAGTACTTC
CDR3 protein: CASSPKGQASLNEQYF

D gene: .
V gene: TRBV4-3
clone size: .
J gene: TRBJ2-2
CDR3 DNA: TGCGCCAGCAGCCAAGATCCGCCAGAAACTTACGCGAACACCGGGGAGCTGTTTTTT
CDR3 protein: CASSQDPPETYANTGELFF

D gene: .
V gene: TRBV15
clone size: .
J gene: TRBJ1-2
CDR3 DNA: TGTGCCACCAGCATAGCGGCCAGTTCTGGAGGCTACACCTTC
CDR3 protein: CATSIAASSGGYTF

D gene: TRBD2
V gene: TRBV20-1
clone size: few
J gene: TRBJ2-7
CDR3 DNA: TGCAGTGCTAGATTGACTAGCGGGCTCTCCTACGAGCAGTACTTC
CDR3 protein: CSARLTSGLSYEQYF

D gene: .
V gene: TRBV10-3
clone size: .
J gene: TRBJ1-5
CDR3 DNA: TGTGCCATCAAGCAGGGAGAGAATCAGCCCCAGCATTTT
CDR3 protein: CAIKQGENQPQHF

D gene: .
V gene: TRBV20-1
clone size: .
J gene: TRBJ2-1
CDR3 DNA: TGCAGCCCAGGGAGATGGGGGAATGAGCAGTTCTTC
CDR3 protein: CSPGRWGNEQFF

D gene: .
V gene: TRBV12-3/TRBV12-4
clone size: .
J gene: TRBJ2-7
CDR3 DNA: TGTGCCAGCCGGGGACCGAGGGGTTACGAGCAGTACTTC
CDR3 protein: CASRGPRGYEQYF

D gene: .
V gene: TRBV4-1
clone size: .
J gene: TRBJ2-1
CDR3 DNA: TGCGCCAGCAGCCAAGAGGGAGCAGGGGCGAGATACAATGAGCAGTTCTTC
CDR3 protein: CASSQEGAGARYNEQFF

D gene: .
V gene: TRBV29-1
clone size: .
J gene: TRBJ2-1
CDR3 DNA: TGCAGCGTTGTAAAGGGAGGGGGTAGGTCCTACAATGAGCAGTTCTTC
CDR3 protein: CSVVKGGGRSYNEQFF

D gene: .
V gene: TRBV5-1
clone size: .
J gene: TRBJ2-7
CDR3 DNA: TGCGCCAGCAGCTTGGGGGCAGGGACGACCTACGAGCAGTACTTC
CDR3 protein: CASSLGAGTTYEQYF

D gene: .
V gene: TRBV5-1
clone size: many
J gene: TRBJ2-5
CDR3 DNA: TGCGCCAGCAGCTTGGATGAGACCCAGTACTTC
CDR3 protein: CASSLDETQYF

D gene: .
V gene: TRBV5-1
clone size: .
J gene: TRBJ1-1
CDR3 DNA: TGCGCCAGCAGCTTGGGACCACAGGGGAACACTGAAGCTTTCTTT
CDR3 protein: CASSLGPQGNTEAFF

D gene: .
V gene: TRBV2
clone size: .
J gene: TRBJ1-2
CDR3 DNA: TGTGCCAGCAGTGAAGGGTCGACTAACTATGGCTACACCTTC
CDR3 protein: CASSEGSTNYGYTF

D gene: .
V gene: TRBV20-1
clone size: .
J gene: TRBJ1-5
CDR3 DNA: TGCAGTGCTCCACCTAGGGAGCTTGGCAATCAGCCCCAGCATTTT
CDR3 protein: CSAPPRELGNQPQHF

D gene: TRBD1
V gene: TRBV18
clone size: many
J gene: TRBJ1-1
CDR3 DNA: TGTGCCAGCAGTCGGACAGGGAACACTGAAGCTTTCTTT
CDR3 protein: CASSRTGNTEAFF

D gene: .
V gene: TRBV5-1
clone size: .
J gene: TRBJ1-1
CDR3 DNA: TGCGCCAGCAACCGTTGGGGGGATTCGAGCACTGAAGCTTTCTTT
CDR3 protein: CASNRWGDSSTEAFF

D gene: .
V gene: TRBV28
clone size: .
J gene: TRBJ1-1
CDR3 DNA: TGTGCCAGCAGACCTGGATCCGTCGGGAACACTGAAGCTTTCTTT
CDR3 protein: CASRPGSVGNTEAFF